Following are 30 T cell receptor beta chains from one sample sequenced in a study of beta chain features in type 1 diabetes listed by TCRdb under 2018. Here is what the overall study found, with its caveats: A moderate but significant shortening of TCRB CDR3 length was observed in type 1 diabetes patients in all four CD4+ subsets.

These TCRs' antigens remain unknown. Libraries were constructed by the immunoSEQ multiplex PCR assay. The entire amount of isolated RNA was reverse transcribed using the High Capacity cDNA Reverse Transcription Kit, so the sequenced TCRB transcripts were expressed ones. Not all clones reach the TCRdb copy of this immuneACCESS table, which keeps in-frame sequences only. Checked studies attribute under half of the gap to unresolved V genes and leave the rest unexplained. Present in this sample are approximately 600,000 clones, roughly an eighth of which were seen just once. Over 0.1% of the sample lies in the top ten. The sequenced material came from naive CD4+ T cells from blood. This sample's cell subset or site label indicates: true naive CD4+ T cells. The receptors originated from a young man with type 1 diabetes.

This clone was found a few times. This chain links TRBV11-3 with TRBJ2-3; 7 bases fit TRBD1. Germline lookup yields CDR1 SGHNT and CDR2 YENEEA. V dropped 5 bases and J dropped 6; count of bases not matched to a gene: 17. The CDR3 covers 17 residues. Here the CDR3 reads CASSPPRGRGPADTQYF. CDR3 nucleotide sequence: TGTGCCAGCAGCCCACCCCGGGGTAGGGGGCCTGCGGATACGCAGTATTTT.

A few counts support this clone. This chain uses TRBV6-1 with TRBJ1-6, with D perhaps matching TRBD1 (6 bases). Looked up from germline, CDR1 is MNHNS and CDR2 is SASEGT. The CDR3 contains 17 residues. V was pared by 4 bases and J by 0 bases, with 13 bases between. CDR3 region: CASSGSDRSSYNSPLHF. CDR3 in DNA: TGTGCCAGCAGTGGCTCAGACAGGAGCTCCTATAATTCACCCCTCCACTTT.

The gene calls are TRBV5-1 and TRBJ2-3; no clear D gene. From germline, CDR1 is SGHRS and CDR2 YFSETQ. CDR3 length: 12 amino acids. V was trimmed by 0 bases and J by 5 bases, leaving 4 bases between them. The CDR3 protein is CASSLAGDTQYF. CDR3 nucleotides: TGCGCCAGCAGCTTGGCGGGAGATACGCAGTATTTT.

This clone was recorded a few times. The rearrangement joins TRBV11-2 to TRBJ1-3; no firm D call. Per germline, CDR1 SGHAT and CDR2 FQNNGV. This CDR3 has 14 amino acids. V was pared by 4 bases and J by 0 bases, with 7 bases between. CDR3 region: CASSSPNSGNTIYF. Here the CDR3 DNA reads TGTGCCAGCAGCTCCCCTAACTCTGGAAACACCATATATTTT.

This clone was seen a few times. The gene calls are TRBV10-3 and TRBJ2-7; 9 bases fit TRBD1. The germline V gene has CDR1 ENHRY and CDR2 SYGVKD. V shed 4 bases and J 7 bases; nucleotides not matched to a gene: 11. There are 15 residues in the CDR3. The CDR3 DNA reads TGTGCCATCAGTGGGCCGGGACAGGGCTTGGATGAGCAGTACTTC. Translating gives CAISGPGQGLDEQYF.

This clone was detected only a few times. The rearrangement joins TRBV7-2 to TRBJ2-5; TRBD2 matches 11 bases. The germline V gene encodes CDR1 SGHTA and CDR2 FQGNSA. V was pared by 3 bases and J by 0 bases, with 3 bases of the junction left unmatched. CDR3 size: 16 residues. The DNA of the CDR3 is TGTGCCAGCAGCTTGTCTAGCGGGGGGAACCAAGAGACCCAGTACTTC. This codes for CASSLSSGGNQETQYF.

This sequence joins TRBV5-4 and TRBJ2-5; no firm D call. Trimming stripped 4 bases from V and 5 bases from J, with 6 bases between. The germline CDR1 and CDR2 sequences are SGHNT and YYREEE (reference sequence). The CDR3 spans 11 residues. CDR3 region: CASSQGETQYF. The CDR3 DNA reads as TGTGCCAGCAGCCAAGGGGAGACCCAGTACTTC.

The CDR3 spells CASSLWGTEAFF. The CDR3 region has the DNA TGTGCCAGCAGCCTCTGGGGCACTGAAGCTTTCTTT. V gene TRBV11-3 combines with J gene TRBJ1-1; D ambiguous. CDR3 length equals 12 residues. Trimming removed 5 bases from V and 4 bases from J, with 8 bases in between. The germline V gene encodes CDR1 SGHNT and CDR2 YENEEA.

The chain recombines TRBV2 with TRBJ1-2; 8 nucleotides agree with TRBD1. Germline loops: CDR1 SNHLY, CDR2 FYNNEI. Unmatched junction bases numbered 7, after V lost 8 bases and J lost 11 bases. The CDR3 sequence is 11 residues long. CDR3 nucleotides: TGTGCCAGCGGGCAGGGGGCTGTTTACACCTTC. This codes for CASGQGAVYTF.

CDR3 amino acids: CSVARSGATSTDTQYF. CDR3 nucleotide sequence: TGCAGCGTCGCTCGTAGCGGGGCAACTAGCACAGATACGCAGTATTTT. The V and J genes are TRBV29-1 and TRBJ2-3; 8 bases are shared with TRBD2. There are 16 residues in the CDR3. Germline V gene sequence: CDR1 SQVTM, CDR2 ANQGSEA. V shed 6 bases and J 0 bases; nucleotides not matched to a gene: 11.

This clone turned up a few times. The CDR3, as DNA: TGTGCCAGCAGTGGAAGCAGGGGAGGTACAACGGGGGGCAATCAGCCCCAGCATTTT. It specifies CASSGSRGGTTGGNQPQHF. The V and J genes are TRBV6-1 and TRBJ1-5, with D possibly TRBD1 on 6 matching bases. The V end was cut by 4 bases, the J end by 2 bases, with 24 bases between. Germline CDR1 MNHNS, CDR2 SASEGT. CDR3 length equals 19 residues.

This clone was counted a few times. For the CDR3, the DNA is TGTGCCAGCAGTACGGCACAGGGGTACACCATATATTTT. Protein sequence: CASSTAQGYTIYF. This rearrangement joins TRBV2 to TRBJ1-3; 7 bases align to TRBD1. V dropped 5 bases and J dropped 8; count of bases not matched to a gene: 6. Germline V CDR1 and CDR2: SNHLY, FYNNEI. This CDR3 region has 13 residues. The whole variable domain, filled in from reference TRBV2 and TRBJ1-3, reads EPEVTQTPSHQVTQMGQEVILRCVPISNHLYFYWYRQILGQKVEFLVSFYNNEISEKSEIFDDQFSVERPDGSNFTLKIRSTKLEDSAMYFCASSTAQGYTIYFGEGSWLTVV.

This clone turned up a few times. CDR3 nucleotides: TGTGCCAGTCAGGAACGGTCACCCCTCCACTTT. The encoded protein is CASQERSPLHF. The chain couples TRBV6-6 to TRBJ1-6; D unclear. The CDR3 has 11 residues. Deletions cut 9 bases from V and 10 bases from J, with 10 bases between. Germline V gene sequence: CDR1 MNHNY, CDR2 SVGAGI (reference sequence).

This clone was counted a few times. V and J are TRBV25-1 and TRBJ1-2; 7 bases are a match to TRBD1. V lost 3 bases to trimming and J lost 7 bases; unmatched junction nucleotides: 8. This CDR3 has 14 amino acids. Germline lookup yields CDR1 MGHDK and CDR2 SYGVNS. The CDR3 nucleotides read TGTGCCAGCAGTGATCCCGGGACAGTTGCTGGCTACACCTTC. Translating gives CASSDPGTVAGYTF.

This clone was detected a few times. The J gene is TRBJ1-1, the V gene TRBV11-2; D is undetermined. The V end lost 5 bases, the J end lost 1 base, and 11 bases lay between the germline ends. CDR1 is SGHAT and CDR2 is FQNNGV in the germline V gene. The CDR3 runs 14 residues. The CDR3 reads CASSPKQPNTEAFF. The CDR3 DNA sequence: TGTGCCAGCAGCCCGAAACAGCCGAACACTGAAGCTTTCTTT.

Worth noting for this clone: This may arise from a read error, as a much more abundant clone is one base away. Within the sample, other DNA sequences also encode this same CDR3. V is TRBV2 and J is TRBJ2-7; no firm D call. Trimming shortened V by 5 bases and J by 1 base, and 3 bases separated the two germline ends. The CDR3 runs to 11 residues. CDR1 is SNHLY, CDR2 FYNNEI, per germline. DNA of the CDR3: TGTGCCAGCAGTTCTTCCTACGAGCAGTACTTC. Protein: CASSSSYEQYF.

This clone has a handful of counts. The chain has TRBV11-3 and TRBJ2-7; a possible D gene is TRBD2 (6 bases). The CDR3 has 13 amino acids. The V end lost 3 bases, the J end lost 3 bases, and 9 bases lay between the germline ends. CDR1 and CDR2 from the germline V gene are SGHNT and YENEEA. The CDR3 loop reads CASSFTSFYEQYF. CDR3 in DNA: TGTGCCAGCAGCTTTACTAGCTTCTACGAGCAGTACTTC.

The CDR3 DNA is TGCAGCGTAGGACAGGGTTCCGGGGAGCTGTTTTTT. Residues: CSVGQGSGELFF. This chain joins TRBV29-1 and TRBJ2-2; 8 nucleotides match TRBD1. The CDR3 is 12 residues long. The junction had 3 bases not matched to a gene; V was cut back by 6 bases and J by 6 bases. Germline V gives CDR1 SQVTM, CDR2 ANQGSEA.

Here the CDR3 reads CASSEYSNSHYGYTF. The CDR3, as DNA: TGTGCCAGCAGTGAATATTCGAACAGCCACTATGGCTACACCTTC. V usage is TRBV25-1 and J usage is TRBJ1-2; D is ambiguous. CDR3 length: 15 residues. V lost 0 bases to trimming and J lost 3 bases, with 11 bases between them. Germline V lookup: CDR1 MGHDK, CDR2 SYGVNS.

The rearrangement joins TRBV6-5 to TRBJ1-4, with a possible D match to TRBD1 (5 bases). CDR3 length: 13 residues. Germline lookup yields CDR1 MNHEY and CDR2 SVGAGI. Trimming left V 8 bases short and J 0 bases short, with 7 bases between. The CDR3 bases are TGTGCCAGCTGGGGGTCAACTAATGAAAAACTGTTTTTT. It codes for CASWGSTNEKLFF.

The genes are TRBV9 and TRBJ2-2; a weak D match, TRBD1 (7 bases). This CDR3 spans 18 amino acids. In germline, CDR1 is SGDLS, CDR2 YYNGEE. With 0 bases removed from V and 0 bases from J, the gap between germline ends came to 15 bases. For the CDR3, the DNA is TGTGCCAGCAGCGTAGAGGGGTCAGGGGGGACGAACACCGGGGAGCTGTTTTTT. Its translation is CASSVEGSGGTNTGELFF.

The CDR3 region is CASSSGQGEGTEAFF. As DNA, the CDR3 is TGTGCCAGCAGCTCCGGACAGGGAGAGGGAACTGAAGCTTTCTTT. This chain joins TRBV7-2 and TRBJ1-1; 8 nucleotides line up with TRBD1. There are 15 residues in the CDR3. V dropped 4 bases and J dropped 5; count of bases not matched to a gene: 9. Germline V gene sequence: CDR1 SGHTA, CDR2 FQGNSA.

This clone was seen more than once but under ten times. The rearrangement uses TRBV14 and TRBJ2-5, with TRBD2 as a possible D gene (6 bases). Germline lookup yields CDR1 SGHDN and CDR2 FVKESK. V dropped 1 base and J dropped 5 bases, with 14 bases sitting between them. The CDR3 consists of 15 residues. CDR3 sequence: CASSQAVGGWETQYF. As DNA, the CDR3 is TGTGCCAGCAGCCAAGCCGTCGGGGGATGGGAGACCCAGTACTTC.

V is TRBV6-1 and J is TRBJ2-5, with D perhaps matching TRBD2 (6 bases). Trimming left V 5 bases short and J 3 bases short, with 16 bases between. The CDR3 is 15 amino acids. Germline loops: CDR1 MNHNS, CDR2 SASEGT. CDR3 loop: CASSLGGAHEETQYF. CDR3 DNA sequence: TGTGCCAGCAGTTTGGGCGGGGCACACGAAGAGACCCAGTACTTC.

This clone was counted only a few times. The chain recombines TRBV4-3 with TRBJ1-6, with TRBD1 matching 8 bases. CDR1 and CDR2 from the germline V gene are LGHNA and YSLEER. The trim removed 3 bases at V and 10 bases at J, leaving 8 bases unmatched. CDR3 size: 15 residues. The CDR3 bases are TGCGCCAGCAGCCAGGAACAGGGGGAGTGGTCACCCCTCCACTTT. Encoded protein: CASSQEQGEWSPLHF.

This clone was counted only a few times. The CDR3 coding sequence is TGCAGCGTTGAAGATGAAATGTTAGCCTATCAGCCCCAGCATTTT. It specifies CSVEDEMLAYQPQHF. This rearrangement joins TRBV29-1 to TRBJ1-5; D ambiguous. Trimming pared 0 bases from V and 5 bases from J, leaving 14 bases between. The CDR3 contains 15 residues. Germline V gene sequence: CDR1 SQVTM, CDR2 ANQGSEA.

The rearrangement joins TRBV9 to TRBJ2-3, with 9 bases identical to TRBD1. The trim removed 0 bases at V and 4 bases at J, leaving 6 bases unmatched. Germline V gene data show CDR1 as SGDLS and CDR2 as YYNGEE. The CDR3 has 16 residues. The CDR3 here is CASSVATGGGADTQYF. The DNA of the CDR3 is TGTGCCAGCAGCGTAGCGACAGGGGGAGGCGCAGATACGCAGTATTTT.

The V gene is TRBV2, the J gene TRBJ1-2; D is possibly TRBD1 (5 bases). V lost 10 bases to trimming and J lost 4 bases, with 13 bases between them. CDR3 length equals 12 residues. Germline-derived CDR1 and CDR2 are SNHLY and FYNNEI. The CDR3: CAIADKRYGYTF. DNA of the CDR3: TGTGCCATCGCGGACAAACGCTATGGCTACACCTTC.

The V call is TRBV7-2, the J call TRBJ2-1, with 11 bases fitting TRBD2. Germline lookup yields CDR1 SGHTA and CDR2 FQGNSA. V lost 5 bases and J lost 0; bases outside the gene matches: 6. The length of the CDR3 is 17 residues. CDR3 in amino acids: CASSETSGGSSYNEQFF. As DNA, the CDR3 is TGTGCCAGCAGCGAAACTAGCGGGGGTTCCTCCTACAATGAGCAGTTCTTC.

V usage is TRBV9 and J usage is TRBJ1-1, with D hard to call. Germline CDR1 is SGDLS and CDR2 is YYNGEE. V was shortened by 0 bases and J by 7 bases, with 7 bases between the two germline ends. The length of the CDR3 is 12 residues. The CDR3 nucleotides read TGTGCCAGCAGCGTAGCTCTGTATGAAGCTTTCTTT. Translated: CASSVALYEAFF.